The sequence of this TCR beta chain was determined in a study of technical replicates of blood from several donors. The CDR3 extends over 14 amino acids. Trimming took 2 bases from V and 9 from J; bases not matched to a gene: 7. Looked up from germline, CDR1 is MGHRA and CDR2 is YSYEKL. This table comes from immunoSEQ multiplex PCR, and its TCRdb copy is limited to in-frame clones, with some not included. Here the sample spans approximately 89,000 clones, around 96% being singletons. The sequence was obtained from a human donor in good health. Sequenced sample: T cells isolated from PBMCs. The V gene is TRBV4-1, the J gene TRBJ1-3, with TRBD1 matching over 7 bases. The CDR3 DNA reads TGCGCCAGCAGCCAACCGGGACAGTCGGGCACCATATATTTT. This codes for CASSQPGQSGTIYF.